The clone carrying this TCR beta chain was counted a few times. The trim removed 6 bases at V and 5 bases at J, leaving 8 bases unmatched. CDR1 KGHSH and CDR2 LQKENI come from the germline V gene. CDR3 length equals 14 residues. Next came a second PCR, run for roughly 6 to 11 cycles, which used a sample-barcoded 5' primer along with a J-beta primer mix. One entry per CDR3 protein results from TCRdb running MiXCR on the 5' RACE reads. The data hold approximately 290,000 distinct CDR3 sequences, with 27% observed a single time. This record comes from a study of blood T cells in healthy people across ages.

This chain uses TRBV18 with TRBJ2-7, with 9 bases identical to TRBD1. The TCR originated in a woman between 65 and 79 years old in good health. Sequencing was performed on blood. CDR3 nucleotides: TGTGCCAGCTCCCACGACAGGGGGGTCCACGAGCAGTACTTC. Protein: CASSHDRGVHEQYF.